Below, 6 T cell receptor beta chains from the same sample are listed, as sequenced in a study of blood T cell repertoires in COVID-19. Clones were read by immunoSEQ multiplex PCR, and TCRdb kept only the in-frame ones, dropping some. The sample consists of some 120,000 clones, roughly 80% of them appearing once. Material: peripheral blood. These receptors originate from a human donor in a cohort sampled during active COVID-19.

This clone has a handful of counts. The chain carries TRBV21-1 and TRBJ1-5; the table gives TRBD1 as D, unverified against the DNA. TRBV21-1 is a pseudogene locus. The CDR3 extends over 16 amino acids. The CDR3 DNA reads TGTGCCAGCAGCCGTCTCCGGACAGGGTCACTTCAGCCCCAGCATTTT. Encoded protein: CASSRLRTGSLQPQHF.

This sequence joins TRBV6-5 and TRBJ2-5, with 10 bases identical to TRBD1. This CDR3 has 13 amino acids. The J segment lost 7 bases and the V segment lost 6 bases, leaving 5 bases of the junction unmatched. Germline lookup yields CDR1 MNHEY and CDR2 SVGAGI. CDR3 coding DNA: TGTGCCAGCAGCGCCGGGACAGGGGTGACCCAGTACTTC. This gives the protein CASSAGTGVTQYF.

The J gene is TRBJ1-6, the V gene TRBV9; D might be TRBD1 (5 bases). The CDR3 spans 15 residues. Germline V gene sequence: CDR1 SGDLS, CDR2 YYNGEE. Trimming left V 1 base short and J 3 bases short, with 8 bases between. The CDR3 nucleotides are TGTGCCAGCAGCGTAAGACAGCTCTATAATTCACCCCTCCACTTT. Translated, it gives CASSVRQLYNSPLHF.

CDR3 sequence: CASSMEAEGSTEAFF. CDR3 DNA sequence: TGTGCCAGTAGTATGGAGGCGGAGGGGAGCACTGAAGCTTTCTTT. This chain uses TRBV19 with TRBJ1-1; D is perhaps TRBD1 (5 bases). The CDR3 consists of 15 residues. From germline, CDR1 is LNHDA and CDR2 SQIVND (reference sequence). V lost 3 bases to trimming and J lost 4 bases, with 15 bases between them.

This sequence joins TRBV6-1 and TRBJ2-7, with 9 bases matching TRBD1. This CDR3 contains 14 residues. CDR1 and CDR2 (germline): MNHNS, SASEGT. V lost 0 bases and J lost 7; bases outside the gene matches: 4. In nucleotides, the CDR3 is TGTGCCAGCAGTGAAGCGGCGACAGGGGGGGAGCAGTACTTC. Translation gives CASSEAATGGEQYF.

The genes are TRBV10-3 and TRBJ1-1; 7 bases are shared with TRBD1. The CDR3 runs 17 residues. Germline V gene data show CDR1 as ENHRY and CDR2 as SYGVKD. Trimming cost V 6 bases and J 4 bases; bases outside gene matches: 17. The CDR3: CAIRGNIGQAEGTEAFF. In DNA form, the CDR3 reads TGTGCCATCAGAGGCAACATCGGACAGGCAGAGGGCACTGAAGCTTTCTTT.